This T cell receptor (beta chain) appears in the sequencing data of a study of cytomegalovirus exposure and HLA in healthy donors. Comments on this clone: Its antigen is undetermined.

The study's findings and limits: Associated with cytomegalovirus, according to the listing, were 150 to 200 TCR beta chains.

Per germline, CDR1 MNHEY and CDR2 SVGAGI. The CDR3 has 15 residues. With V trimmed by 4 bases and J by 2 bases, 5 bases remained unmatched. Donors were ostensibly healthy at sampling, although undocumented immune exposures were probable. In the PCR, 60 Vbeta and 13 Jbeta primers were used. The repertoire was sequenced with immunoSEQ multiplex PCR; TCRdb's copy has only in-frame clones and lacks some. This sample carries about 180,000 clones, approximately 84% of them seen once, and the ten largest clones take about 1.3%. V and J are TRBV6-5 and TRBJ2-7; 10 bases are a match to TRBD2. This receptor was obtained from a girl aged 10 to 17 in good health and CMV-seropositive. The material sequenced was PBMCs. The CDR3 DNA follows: TGTGCCAGCAGTTCCGGACTAGCGGCGACCTACGAGCAGTACTTC. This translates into CASSSGLAATYEQYF.